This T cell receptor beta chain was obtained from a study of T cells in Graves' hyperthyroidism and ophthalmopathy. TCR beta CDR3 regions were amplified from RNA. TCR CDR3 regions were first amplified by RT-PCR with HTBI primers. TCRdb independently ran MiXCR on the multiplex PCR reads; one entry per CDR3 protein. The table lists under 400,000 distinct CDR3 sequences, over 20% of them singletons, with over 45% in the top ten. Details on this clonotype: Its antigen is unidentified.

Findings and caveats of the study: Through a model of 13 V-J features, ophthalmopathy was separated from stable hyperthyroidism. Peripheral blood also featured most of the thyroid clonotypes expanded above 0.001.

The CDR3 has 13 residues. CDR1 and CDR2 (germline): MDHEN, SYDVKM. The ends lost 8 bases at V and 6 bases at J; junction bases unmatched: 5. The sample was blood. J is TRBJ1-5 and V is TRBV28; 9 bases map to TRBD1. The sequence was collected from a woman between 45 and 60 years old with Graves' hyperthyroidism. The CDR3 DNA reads TGTGCCAGCGATACAGGGGGCGGTCAGCCCCAGCATTTT. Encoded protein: CASDTGGGQPQHF.